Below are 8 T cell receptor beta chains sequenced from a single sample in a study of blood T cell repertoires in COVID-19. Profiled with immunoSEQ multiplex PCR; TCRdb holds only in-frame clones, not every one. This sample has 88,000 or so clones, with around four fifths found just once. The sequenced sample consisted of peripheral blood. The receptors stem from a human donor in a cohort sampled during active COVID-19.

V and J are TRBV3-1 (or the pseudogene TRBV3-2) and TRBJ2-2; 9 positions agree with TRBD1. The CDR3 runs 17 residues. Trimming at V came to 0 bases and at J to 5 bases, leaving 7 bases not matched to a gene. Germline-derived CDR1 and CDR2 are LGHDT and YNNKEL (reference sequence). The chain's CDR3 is CASSQDLDRGRTGELFF. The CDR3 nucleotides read TGTGCCAGCAGCCAAGATTTGGACAGGGGTCGGACCGGGGAGCTGTTTTTT.

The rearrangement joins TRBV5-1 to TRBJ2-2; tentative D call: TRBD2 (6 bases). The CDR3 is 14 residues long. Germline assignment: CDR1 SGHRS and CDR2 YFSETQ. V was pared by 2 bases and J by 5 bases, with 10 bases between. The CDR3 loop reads CASSFRTNTGELFF. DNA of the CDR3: TGCGCCAGCAGCTTCAGGACTAATACCGGGGAGCTGTTTTTT.

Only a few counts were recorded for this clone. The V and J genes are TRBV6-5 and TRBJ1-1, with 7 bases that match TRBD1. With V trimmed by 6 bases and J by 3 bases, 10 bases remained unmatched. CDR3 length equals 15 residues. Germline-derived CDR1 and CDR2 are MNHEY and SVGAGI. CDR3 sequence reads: CASRDRGQGDTEAFF. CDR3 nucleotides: TGTGCCAGCAGAGACCGGGGGCAGGGGGACACTGAAGCTTTCTTT.

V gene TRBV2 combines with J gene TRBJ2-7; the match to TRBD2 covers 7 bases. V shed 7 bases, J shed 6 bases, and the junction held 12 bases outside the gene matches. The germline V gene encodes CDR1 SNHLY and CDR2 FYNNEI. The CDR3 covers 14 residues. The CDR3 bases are TGTGCCAGCATCGAACGGGGGAGGGCCGGCGAGCAGTACTTC. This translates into CASIERGRAGEQYF.

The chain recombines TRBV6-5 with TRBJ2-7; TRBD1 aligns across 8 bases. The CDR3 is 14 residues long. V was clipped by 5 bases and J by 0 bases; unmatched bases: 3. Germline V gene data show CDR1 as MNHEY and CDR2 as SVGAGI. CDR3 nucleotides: TGTGCCAGCAGTCGGACAGGGAGCTCCTACGAGCAGTACTTC. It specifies CASSRTGSSYEQYF.

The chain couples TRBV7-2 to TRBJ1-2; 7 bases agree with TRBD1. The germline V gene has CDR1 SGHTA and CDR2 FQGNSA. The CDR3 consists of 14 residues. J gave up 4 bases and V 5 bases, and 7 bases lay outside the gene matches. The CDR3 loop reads CASSRTGQTYGYTF. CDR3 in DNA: TGTGCCAGCAGCCGGACAGGCCAAACCTATGGCTACACCTTC.

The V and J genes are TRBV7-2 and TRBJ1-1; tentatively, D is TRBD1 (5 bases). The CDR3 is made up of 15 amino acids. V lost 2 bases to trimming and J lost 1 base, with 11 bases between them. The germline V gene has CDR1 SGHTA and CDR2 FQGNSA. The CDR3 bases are TGTGCCAGCAGCTTAACAAGGGGCCCGAACACTGAAGCTTTCTTT. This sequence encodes CASSLTRGPNTEAFF.

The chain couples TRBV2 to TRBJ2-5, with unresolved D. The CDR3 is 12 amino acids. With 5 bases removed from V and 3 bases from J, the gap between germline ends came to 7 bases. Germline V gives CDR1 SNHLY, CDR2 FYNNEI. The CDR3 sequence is CASSWAEETQYF. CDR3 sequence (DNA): TGTGCCAGCAGTTGGGCAGAAGAGACCCAGTACTTC.